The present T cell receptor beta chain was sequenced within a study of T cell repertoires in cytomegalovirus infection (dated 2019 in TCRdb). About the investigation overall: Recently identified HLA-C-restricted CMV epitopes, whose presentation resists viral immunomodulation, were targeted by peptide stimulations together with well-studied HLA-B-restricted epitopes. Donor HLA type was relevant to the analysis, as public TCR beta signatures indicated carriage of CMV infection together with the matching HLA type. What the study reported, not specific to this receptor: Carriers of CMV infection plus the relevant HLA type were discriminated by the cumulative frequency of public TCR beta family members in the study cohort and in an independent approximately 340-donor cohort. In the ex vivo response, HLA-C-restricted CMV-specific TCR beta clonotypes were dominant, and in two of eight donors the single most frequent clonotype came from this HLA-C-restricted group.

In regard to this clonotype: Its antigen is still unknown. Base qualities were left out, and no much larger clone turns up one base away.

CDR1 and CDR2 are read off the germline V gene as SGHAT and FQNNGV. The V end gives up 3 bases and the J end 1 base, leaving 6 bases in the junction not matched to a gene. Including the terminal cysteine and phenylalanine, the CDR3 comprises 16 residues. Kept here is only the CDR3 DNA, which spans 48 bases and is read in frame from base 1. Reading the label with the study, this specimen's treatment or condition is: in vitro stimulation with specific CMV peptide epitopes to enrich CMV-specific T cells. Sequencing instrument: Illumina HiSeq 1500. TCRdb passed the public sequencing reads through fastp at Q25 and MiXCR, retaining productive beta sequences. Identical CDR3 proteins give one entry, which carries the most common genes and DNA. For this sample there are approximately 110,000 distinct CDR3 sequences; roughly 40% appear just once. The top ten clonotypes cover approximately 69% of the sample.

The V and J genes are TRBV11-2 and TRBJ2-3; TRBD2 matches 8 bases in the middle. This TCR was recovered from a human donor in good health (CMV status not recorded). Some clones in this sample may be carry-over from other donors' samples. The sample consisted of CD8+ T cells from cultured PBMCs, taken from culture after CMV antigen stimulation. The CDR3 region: CASSLSGGGGTDTQYF. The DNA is TGTGCCAGCAGCTTGAGCGGGGGCGGAGGCACAGATACGCAGTATTTT.